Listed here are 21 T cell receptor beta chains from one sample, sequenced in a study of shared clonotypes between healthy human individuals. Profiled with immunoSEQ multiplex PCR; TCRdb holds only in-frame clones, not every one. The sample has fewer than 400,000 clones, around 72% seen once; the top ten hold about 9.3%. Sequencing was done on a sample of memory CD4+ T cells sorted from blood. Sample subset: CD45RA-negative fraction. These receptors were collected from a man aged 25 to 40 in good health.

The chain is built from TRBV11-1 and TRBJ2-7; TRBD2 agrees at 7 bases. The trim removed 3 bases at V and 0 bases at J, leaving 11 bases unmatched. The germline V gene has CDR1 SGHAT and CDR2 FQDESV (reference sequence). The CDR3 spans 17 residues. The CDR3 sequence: CASSLARGAGPSYEQYF. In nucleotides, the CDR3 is TGTGCCAGCAGCTTGGCGCGGGGAGCGGGACCCTCCTACGAGCAGTACTTC.

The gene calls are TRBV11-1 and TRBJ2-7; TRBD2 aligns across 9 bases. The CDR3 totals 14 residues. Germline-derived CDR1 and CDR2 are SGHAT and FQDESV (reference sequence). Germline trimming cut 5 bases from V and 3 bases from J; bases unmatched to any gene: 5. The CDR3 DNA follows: TGTGCCAGCAGCCTTAGCGGGAGAGGCTACGAGCAGTACTTC. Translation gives CASSLSGRGYEQYF. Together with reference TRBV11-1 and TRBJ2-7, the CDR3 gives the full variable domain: EAEVAQSPRYKITEKSQAVAFWCDPISGHATLYWYRQILGQGPELLVQFQDESVVDDSQLPKDRFSAERLKGVDSTLKIQPAELGDSAMYLCASSLSGRGYEQYFGPGTRLTVT.

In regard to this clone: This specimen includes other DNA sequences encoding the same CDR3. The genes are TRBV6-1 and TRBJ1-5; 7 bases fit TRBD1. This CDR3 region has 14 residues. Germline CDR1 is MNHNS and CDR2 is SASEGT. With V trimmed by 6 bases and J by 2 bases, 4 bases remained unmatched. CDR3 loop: CASSGQGGNQPQHF. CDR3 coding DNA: TGTGCCAGCAGCGGGCAGGGGGGCAATCAGCCCCAGCATTTT.

CDR3 amino acids: CASSRSSFSSYNEQFF. The CDR3 nucleotides are TGTGCCAGCAGTCGGAGCTCCTTCAGCTCCTACAATGAGCAGTTCTTC. V is TRBV27 and J is TRBJ2-1; D is uncertain. V lost 5 bases to trimming and J lost 0 bases, with 14 bases between them. Per the germline V gene, CDR1 is MNHEY and CDR2 is SMNVEV (reference sequence). The CDR3 has 16 residues.

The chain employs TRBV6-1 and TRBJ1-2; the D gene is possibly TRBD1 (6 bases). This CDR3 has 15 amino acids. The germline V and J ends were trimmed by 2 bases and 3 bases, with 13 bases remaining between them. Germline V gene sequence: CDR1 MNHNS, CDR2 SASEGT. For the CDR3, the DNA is TGTGCCAGCAGTGAATTTAGGGGGGCCTACTATGGCTACACCTTC. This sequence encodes CASSEFRGAYYGYTF.

The CDR3 bases are TGTGCCAGCAGAAGCCCGACAGGGGTGGGTCAGCCCCAGCATTTT. Its protein product is CASRSPTGVGQPQHF. The chain has TRBV28 and TRBJ1-5; 8 nucleotides agree with TRBD1. CDR1 MDHEN and CDR2 SYDVKM come from the germline V gene. With 6 bases clipped from V and 6 bases from J, the junction kept 10 bases outside the gene matches. The CDR3 length is 15 residues.

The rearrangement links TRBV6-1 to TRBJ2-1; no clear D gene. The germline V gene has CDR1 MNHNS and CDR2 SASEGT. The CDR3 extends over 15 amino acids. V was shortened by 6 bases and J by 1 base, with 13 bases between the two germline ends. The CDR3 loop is CASRPGWSSYNEQFF. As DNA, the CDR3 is TGTGCCAGCAGACCCGGTTGGAGTTCCTACAATGAGCAGTTCTTC.

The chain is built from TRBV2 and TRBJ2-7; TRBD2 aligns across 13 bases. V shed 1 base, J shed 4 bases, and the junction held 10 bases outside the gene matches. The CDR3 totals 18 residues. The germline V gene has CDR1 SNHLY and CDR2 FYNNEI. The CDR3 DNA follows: TGTGCCAGCAGTGAAGAGATAAACTGGACTAGCGGGAGTTACGAGCAGTACTTC. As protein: CASSEEINWTSGSYEQYF.

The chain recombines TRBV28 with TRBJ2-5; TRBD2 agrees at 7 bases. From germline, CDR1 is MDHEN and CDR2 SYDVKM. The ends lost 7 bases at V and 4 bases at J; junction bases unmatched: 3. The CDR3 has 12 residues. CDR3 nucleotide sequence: TGTGCCAGCACCAGCGGGATAGAGACCCAGTACTTC. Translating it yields CASTSGIETQYF.

CDR3 residues: CASSSQGGSSYNEQFF. DNA of the CDR3: TGCGCCAGCAGCTCACAGGGGGGGAGCTCCTACAATGAGCAGTTCTTC. The chain joins TRBV5-1 to TRBJ2-1; D may be TRBD1 (8 bases). The CDR3 is 16 residues long. V gave up 3 bases and J gave up 0 bases, with 13 bases separating them. Per germline, CDR1 SGHRS and CDR2 YFSETQ.

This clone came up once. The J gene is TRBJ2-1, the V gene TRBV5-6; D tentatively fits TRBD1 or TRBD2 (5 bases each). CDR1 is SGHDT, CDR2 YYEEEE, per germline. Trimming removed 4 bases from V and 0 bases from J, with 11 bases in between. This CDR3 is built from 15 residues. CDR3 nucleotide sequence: TGTGCCAGCAGCCGGGACGGCGGCTCCTACAATGAGCAGTTCTTC. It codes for CASSRDGGSYNEQFF.

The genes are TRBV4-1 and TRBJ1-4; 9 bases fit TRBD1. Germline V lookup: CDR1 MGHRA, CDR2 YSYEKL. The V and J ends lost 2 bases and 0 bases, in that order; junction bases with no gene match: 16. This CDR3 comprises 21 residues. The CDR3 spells CASSQFGGTGLTFATNEKLFF. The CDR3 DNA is TGCGCCAGCAGCCAATTCGGGGGGACAGGGTTAACGTTTGCAACTAATGAAAAACTGTTTTTT.

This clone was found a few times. CDR3 bases: TGCGCCAGCAGCCAAGAGGACTCCGTAGGCCCGTACGAGCAGTACTTC. Amino acid sequence: CASSQEDSVGPYEQYF. The chain employs TRBV4-1 and TRBJ2-7, with D perhaps TRBD2 (5 bases). This CDR3 is built from 16 residues. V was clipped by 0 bases and J by 4 bases, with 16 bases between them. In germline, CDR1 is MGHRA, CDR2 YSYEKL.

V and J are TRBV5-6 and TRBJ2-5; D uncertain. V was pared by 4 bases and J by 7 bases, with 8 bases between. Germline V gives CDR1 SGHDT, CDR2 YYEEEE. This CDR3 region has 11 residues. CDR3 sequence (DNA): TGTGCCAGCAGCCTGTTGGGGACCCAGTACTTC. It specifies CASSLLGTQYF.

CDR3: CASSALAGVGDEQFF. The CDR3 coding sequence is TGTGCCAGCAGCGCTCTAGCGGGAGTCGGGGATGAGCAGTTCTTC. This chain connects TRBV7-2 to TRBJ2-1; 10 nucleotides match TRBD2. V lost 5 bases, J lost 8 bases, and 9 bases stayed unmatched. Germline V gene lookup returns CDR1 SGHTA and CDR2 FQGNSA. The CDR3 contains 15 residues.

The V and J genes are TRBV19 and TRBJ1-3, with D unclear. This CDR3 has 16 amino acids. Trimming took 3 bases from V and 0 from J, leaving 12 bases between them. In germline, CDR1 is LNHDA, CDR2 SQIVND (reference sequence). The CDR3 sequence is CASSMAGLLSGNTIYF. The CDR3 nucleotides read TGTGCCAGTAGTATGGCAGGATTACTCTCTGGAAACACCATATATTTT.

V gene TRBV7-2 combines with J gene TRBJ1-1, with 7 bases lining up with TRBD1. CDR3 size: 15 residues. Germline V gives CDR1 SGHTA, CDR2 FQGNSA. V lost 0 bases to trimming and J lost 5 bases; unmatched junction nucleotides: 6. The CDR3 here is CASSLAPRGVTEAFF. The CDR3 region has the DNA TGTGCCAGCAGCTTAGCGCCCAGGGGGGTTACTGAAGCTTTCTTT.

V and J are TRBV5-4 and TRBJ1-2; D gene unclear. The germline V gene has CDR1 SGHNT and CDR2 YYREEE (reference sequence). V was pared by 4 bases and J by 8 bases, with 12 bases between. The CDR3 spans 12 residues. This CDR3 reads CASSPGPDGYTF. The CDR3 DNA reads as TGTGCCAGCAGCCCCGGTCCGGACGGCTACACCTTC.

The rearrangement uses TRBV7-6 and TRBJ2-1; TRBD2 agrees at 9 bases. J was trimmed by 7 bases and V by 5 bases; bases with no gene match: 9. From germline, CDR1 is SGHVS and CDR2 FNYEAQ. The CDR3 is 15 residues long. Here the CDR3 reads CASSIFSGSENEQFF. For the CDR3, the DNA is TGTGCCAGCAGCATTTTTAGCGGGAGTGAAAATGAGCAGTTCTTC. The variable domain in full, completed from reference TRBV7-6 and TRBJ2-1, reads GAGVSQSPRYKVTKRGQDVALRCDPISGHVSLYWYRQALGQGPEFLTYFNYEAQQDKSGLPNDRFSAERPEGSISTLTIQRTEQRDSAMYRCASSIFSGSENEQFFGPGTRLTVL.

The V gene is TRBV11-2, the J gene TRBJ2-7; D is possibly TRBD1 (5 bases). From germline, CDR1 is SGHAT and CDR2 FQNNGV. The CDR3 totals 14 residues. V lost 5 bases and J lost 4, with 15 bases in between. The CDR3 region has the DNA TGTGCCAGCAGCCTAAGAACTGCAGGGTACGAGCAGTACTTC. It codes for CASSLRTAGYEQYF.

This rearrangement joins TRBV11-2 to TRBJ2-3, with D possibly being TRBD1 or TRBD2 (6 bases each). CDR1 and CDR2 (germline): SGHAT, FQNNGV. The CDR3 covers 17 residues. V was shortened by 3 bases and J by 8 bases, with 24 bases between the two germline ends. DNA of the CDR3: TGTGCCAGCAGCTTCCCAACCTCGGTAGGGGGGTCTCTTACGCAGTATTTT. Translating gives CASSFPTSVGGSLTQYF.